This T cell receptor (beta chain) was identified during a study of blood T cells in healthy people across ages (dated by TCRdb to 2013 to 2016). Notes on the research overall: In model experiments, roughly one uniquely barcoded TCR beta cDNA molecule per two T cells was captured by template switching. Using the same blood draw, the study looked at two additional independent replicas of 1 million unique cDNA reads for two donors, one aged 18 to 30 and the other aged 80 or older. Using deep sequencing normalized with unique cDNA molecular identifiers, the study measured how TCR beta repertoire diversity changes with age. The donors were divided into four age groups: young (average 16 years), middle-aged (approximately 39), aged (around 67) and long-lived (approximately 74). To avoid experimental bias, donors of different ages were distributed randomly across sequencing lanes. Points the paper makes about the study in general: Because profiling used bulk unsorted PBMCs, naive and antigen-experienced compartments could not be compared conclusively. Because the CMV infection status of the donors was unknown, age-related changes in expanded clonotypes may potentially have been confounded. Compared with the aged group, the long-lived group had more naive CD4+ T cells, fewer expanded clones and increased TCR diversity, suggesting age selection. As age increased, observed TCR beta diversity per million T cells dropped in a roughly linear way, and a significant reduction was already evident by age approximately 40. Observed TCR beta diversity correlated strongly with the percentage of naive T cells measured by flow cytometry. Estimates of total diversity based on one million sequenced T cells were regarded as lower bounds and as underestimates.

In the case of this clonotype: Its antigen is currently not known. No base quality information exists; no much larger clone differs at one position.

As encoded in the germline V gene (reference sequence), CDR1 is MNHEY while CDR2 is SMNVEV. The V and J ends are trimmed by 5 bases and 8 bases, leaving 27 bases between them. There are 17 amino acids in the CDR3, from cysteine to phenylalanine inclusive. The DNA shown is the 51-base CDR3, in frame from base 1. Libraries were constructed by 5' RACE. The sequencer was an Illumina HiSeq 2500. A second PCR of about 7 to 12 cycles was performed with a sample-barcoded 5' primer and a J-beta primer mix. Each TCR beta cDNA molecule received a unique molecular identifier from a template-switch 5' adaptor carrying 12 random nucleotides. Each sample yielded at least 3 million CDR3-containing paired-end reads. First-strand cDNA was synthesized from all RNA with the Mint cDNA synthesis kit, primed by a TRBC-specific oligonucleotide. All cDNA was treated with uracil-DNA glycosylase and then went through a first 18-cycle PCR with the universal primers M1SS and BC2_uni_R. Per the source publication's procedure: For normalization, 1 million high-quality reads, each with a distinct molecular identifier, were randomly selected from each sample. Reads sharing molecular identifiers were discarded rather than binned into consensus sequences. MiTCR, run with a Q25 quality threshold and the strictest error-elimination algorithm, handled CDR3 identification, clonotype clustering and error correction. Lower-bound total TCR beta diversity was estimated with a nonparametric unseen species model using Euler transformation. Starting from the raw public reads, TCRdb applied fastp trimming at Q25, assembled clones with MiXCR and retained in-frame beta chains. Each record represents a unique CDR3 protein, reported with the most common genes and DNA among its rows. These V and J calls rely on TCRdb rather than the paper's analysis. Across this sample there are 1.4 million to 1.5 million distinct CDR3 sequences, with around 39% seen only once. Together, the top ten hold 7.9% of the sample.

Systemically healthy Caucasian individuals from Russia, some 36 in total and aged about 6 to 95 years, were included as donors. About 9.8 milliliters of peripheral blood were drawn from each donor into EDTA-treated Vacutainer tubes. PBMCs were isolated by Ficoll-Paque density-gradient centrifugation, with at least 6 million obtained per sample. Total RNA, at least 6 micrograms per sample, was extracted from PBMCs with Trizol reagent. For every donor, flow cytometry on a PBMC aliquot measured the percentage of naive CD45RAhigh/CD27high T cells. Sequenced input: blood. The rearrangement combines TRBV27 with TRBJ1-2; the D region possibly corresponds to TRBD1 (5 bases align). This sequence was found in a woman aged 18 to 35 in good health. DNA sequence: TGTGCCAGCAGTCAAGGGAGGGGAGGGGAACTAGTTGGGGGCTACACCTTC. This gives the protein CASSQGRGGELVGGYTF.